This passage covers 13 T cell receptor beta chains from one sample sequenced in a study of OX40 agonist ivuxolimab in advanced cancers. The library was produced with the immunoSEQ multiplex PCR assay. TCRdb took this table from immuneACCESS and kept in-frame rearrangements with V and J called. Such tables lack part of the clones; where checked against another copy, unresolved V genes explain under half of the gap, and the rest is unexplained. The sample has 50,000 to 65,000 clones on record, over 70% of them singletons. Of the sample, approximately 1.8% falls within the top ten clones. The material was CD4+ or CD8+ T cells sorted from blood, obtained in a trial of the OX40 agonist ivuxolimab. The receptors originated from an adult with an advanced solid tumor such as melanoma, head and neck, liver or kidney cancer.

This clone came up once. The rearrangement joins TRBV5-1 to TRBJ2-5; possible D gene TRBD2, 5 bases. Germline loops: CDR1 SGHRS, CDR2 YFSETQ. Trimming stripped 7 bases from V and 4 bases from J, with 20 bases between. This CDR3 contains 15 residues. DNA of the CDR3: TGCGCCAGCTCTAAGGACTCTCCCCATGGAGAGACCCAGTACTTC. This gives the protein CASSKDSPHGETQYF.

J is TRBJ2-1 and V is TRBV5-1; D not resolved. The germline CDR1 and CDR2 sequences are SGHRS and YFSETQ. V lost 6 bases and J 0 bases, leaving 13 bases between the germline ends. The CDR3 sequence is 15 residues long. For the CDR3, the DNA is TGCGCCAGCACCCCTACTAAAAGCTCCTACAATGAGCAGTTCTTC. It codes for CASTPTKSSYNEQFF.

The chain couples TRBV4-2 to TRBJ2-7; 10 bases match TRBD2. The J segment lost 4 bases and the V segment lost 1 base, leaving 4 bases of the junction unmatched. In germline, CDR1 is LGHNA, CDR2 YNFKEQ. The CDR3 totals 15 residues. Here the CDR3 reads CASSQGLAGQYEQYF. For the CDR3, the DNA is TGTGCCAGCAGCCAAGGACTAGCGGGCCAATACGAGCAGTACTTC.

The V gene is TRBV11-2, the J gene TRBJ2-5; weak D call: TRBD2 (6 bases). Trimming shortened V by 7 bases and J by 4 bases, and 16 bases separated the two germline ends. The CDR3 extends over 14 amino acids. Germline V lookup: CDR1 SGHAT, CDR2 FQNNGV. The CDR3 here is CASTLGTLRETQYF. In nucleotides, the CDR3 is TGTGCCAGCACCCTAGGGACTTTAAGAGAGACCCAGTACTTC.

This clone was seen a handful of times. The rearrangement joins TRBV11-2 to TRBJ1-1; no clear D. Trimming took 1 base from V and 4 from J, leaving 7 bases between them. Per the germline V gene, CDR1 is SGHAT and CDR2 is FQNNGV. The CDR3 consists of 13 residues. The CDR3 loop is CASSLAQVTEAFF. CDR3 sequence (DNA): TGTGCCAGCAGCTTAGCCCAAGTCACTGAAGCTTTCTTT.

The CDR3 DNA reads TGTGCCAGCAGCTTGAGCCTAAGGGGCCGGAACACTGAAGCTTTCTTT. Residues: CASSLSLRGRNTEAFF. The gene calls are TRBV7-2 and TRBJ1-1; TRBD1 is a possible D gene (5 bases). With 3 bases removed from V and 1 base from J, the gap between germline ends came to 15 bases. From germline, CDR1 is SGHTA and CDR2 FQGNSA. This CDR3 region has 16 residues.

The rearrangement uses TRBV30 and TRBJ2-7, with 10 bases aligning to TRBD2. This CDR3 spans 13 amino acids. J lost 9 bases, V lost 3 bases, and 8 bases had no gene match. Germline loops: CDR1 GTSNPN, CDR2 SVGIG (reference sequence). The DNA of the CDR3 is TGTGCCTGGAGGGCTAGCGGGAGTAGCGGGCAGTACTTC. Its protein is CAWRASGSSGQYF.

J is TRBJ2-7 and V is TRBV6-1; 10 bases line up with TRBD2. The V gene's germline CDR1 is MNHNS and CDR2 SASEGT. J was trimmed by 3 bases and V by 3 bases; bases with no gene match: 2. The CDR3 extends over 14 amino acids. CDR3 protein: CASSDWTSGYEQYF. The CDR3 DNA is TGTGCCAGCAGTGACTGGACTAGCGGCTACGAGCAGTACTTC.

The genes are TRBV19 and TRBJ1-5; 9 nucleotides match TRBD1. In germline, CDR1 is LNHDA, CDR2 SQIVND (reference sequence). The CDR3 sequence is 16 residues long. V dropped 7 bases and J dropped 7; count of bases not matched to a gene: 14. In DNA form, the CDR3 reads TGTGCCAGTACAGGGGGGACAGGGCAAAGAAACCAGCCCCAGCATTTT. It codes for CASTGGTGQRNQPQHF. Looking up the rest from reference TRBV19 and TRBJ1-5 gives the full variable domain: DGGITQSPKYLFRKEGQNVTLSCEQNLNHDAMYWYRQDPGQGLRLIYYSQIVNDFQKGDIAEGYSVSREKKESFPLTVTSAQKNPTAFYLCASTGGTGQRNQPQHFGDGTRLSIL.

This clone was found a few times. V gene TRBV18 combines with J gene TRBJ1-1; D gene uncertain. Germline V gene sequence: CDR1 KGHSH, CDR2 LQKENI. The V end lost 2 bases, the J end lost 1 base, and 5 bases lay between the germline ends. The CDR3 runs 13 residues. The CDR3 DNA is TGTGCCAGCTCACCAGTTGCGAACACTGAAGCTTTCTTT. Amino acids: CASSPVANTEAFF.

The chain has TRBV7-9 and TRBJ1-5; 7 bases map to TRBD1. Germline V gives CDR1 SEHNR, CDR2 FQNEAQ (reference sequence). CDR3 size: 14 residues. After removal of 5 bases from V and 2 bases from J, the junction contained 3 bases not matched to a gene. This CDR3 is CASSHGQGNQPQHF. The CDR3 DNA sequence: TGTGCCAGCAGCCACGGACAGGGCAATCAGCCCCAGCATTTT.

The V and J genes are TRBV19 and TRBJ1-1; a weak D match, TRBD1 (5 bases). Germline V lookup: CDR1 LNHDA, CDR2 SQIVND (reference sequence). CDR3 length equals 12 residues. Trimming cost V 4 bases and J 8 bases, with 11 bases left between them. CDR3 sequence reads: CASSSLREEAFF. The CDR3 DNA reads as TGTGCCAGTAGTAGCCTCAGGGAGGAAGCTTTCTTT.

The J gene is TRBJ2-5, the V gene TRBV11-3; 10 bases match TRBD1. The CDR3 has 17 amino acids. V shed 2 bases, J shed 2 bases, and the junction held 8 bases outside the gene matches. The germline V gene has CDR1 SGHNT and CDR2 YENEEA. Here the CDR3 reads CASSLTAGQGKQETQYF. The CDR3 DNA reads TGTGCCAGCAGCTTAACCGCGGGACAGGGGAAACAAGAGACCCAGTACTTC. The complete variable domain, with remaining parts taken from reference TRBV11-3 and TRBJ2-5, reads EAGVVQSPRYKIIEKKQPVAFWCNPISGHNTLYWYLQNLGQGPELLIRYENEEAVDDSQLPKDRFSAERLKGVDSTLKIQPAELGDSAVYLCASSLTAGQGKQETQYFGPGTRLLVL.